This T cell receptor beta chain appears in the sequencing data of a study of OX40 agonist ivuxolimab in advanced cancers. Study overall: Partial responses occurred in Three dose-escalation patients, one with hepatocellular carcinoma and two with cutaneous melanoma. General study findings and limits: It was not determined which antigens were specifically recognized by the peripheral T cells that had undergone clonal expansion. At doses 0.1 to 3.0 mg/kg, CD4+ and CD8+ clones expanded. Among patients with partial responses at 0.1-3.0 mg/kg, clonal expansion was among the lowest.

As for this clone: Its antigen is as yet unknown.

The germline V gene has CDR1 SGHNT and CDR2 YYREEE (reference sequence). V lost 1 base and J 1 base, leaving 9 bases between the germline ends. The CDR3 is 14 amino acids. Assay used: immunoSEQ multiplex PCR; TCRdb lists only in-frame clones, some missing. The sample contains 40,000 to 60,000 clones, 60% to 80% of which appear only once. The receptor comes from an adult with an advanced solid tumor such as melanoma, head and neck, liver or kidney cancer. The rearrangement joins TRBV5-4 to TRBJ2-7; D is unclear. Sequencing was performed on CD4+ or CD8+ T cells sorted from blood, taken in a trial of the OX40 agonist ivuxolimab. CDR3 bases: TGTGCCAGCAGCTTGAGTCACGGATCCTACGAGCAGTACTTC. Encoded protein: CASSLSHGSYEQYF. Filled out from reference TRBV5-4 and TRBJ2-7, the complete variable domain reads ETGVTQSPTHLIKTRGQQVTLRCSSQSGHNTVSWYQQALGQGPQFIFQYYREEENGRGNFPPRFSGLQFPNYSSELNVNALELDDSALYLCASSLSHGSYEQYFGPGTRLTVT.